The entry below gives a single T cell receptor (beta chain) sequence along with its context. The antigen is unknown. Assay used: immunoSEQ multiplex PCR; TCRdb lists only in-frame clones, some missing. Of 100,000 to 120,000 clones detected, roughly 90% appear once; the ten largest clones hold roughly 2.6%. The CDR3 has 15 amino acids. From germline, CDR1 is MNHEY and CDR2 SMNVEV (reference sequence). Trimming left V 7 bases short and J 2 bases short, with 12 bases between. This sample stems from a study of T cell responses to AZD1222 COVID-19 vaccine. Regarding the study as a whole: White British people made up most donors, females outnumbered males, and clonal diversity was possibly underestimated. Nearly half of spike-specific TCRs reportedly go after variant regions that carry no mutations. A rise in Spike-specific TCR breadth and depth followed two AZD1222 doses.

The clonotype comes from an adult in good health. This chain uses TRBV27 with TRBJ1-6, with D unclear. The sample here was peripheral blood, taken on day 0 of AZD1222 vaccination. CDR3 residues: CASTHGGAYNSPLHF. The CDR3 DNA reads as TGTGCCAGCACTCACGGAGGCGCCTATAATTCACCCCTCCACTTT.